This record concerns one T cell receptor beta chain sequence. What it binds is not known. The data belong to a study of beta chain features in type 1 diabetes. The overall study: The study found patients and healthy donors alike in age, gender and cell yields. Across all samples, roughly 100,000,000 sorted cells were examined. Regarding the study as a whole: PCR, the amplification step, might favor shorter templates, equally in patients and controls.

In germline, CDR1 is SNHLY, CDR2 FYNNEI. The CDR3 loop spans 14 amino acids. Trimming at V came to 3 bases and at J to 7 bases, leaving 3 bases not matched to a gene. Sequenced material consisted of expressed TCRB transcripts (all of the isolated RNA was reverse transcribed). Some clones are missing from TCRdb's copy, which holds only in-frame ones; the method was immunoSEQ multiplex PCR. The sample holds roughly 250,000 clones, about 63% seen once. Sequencing input: naive CD4+ T cells from blood. The rearrangement joins TRBV2 to TRBJ1-5; TRBD1 matches at 10 bases. The source is a young man in good health. CDR3 residues: CASSDTDRGQPQHF. In nucleotides, the CDR3 is TGTGCCAGCAGTGACACGGACAGGGGGCAGCCCCAGCATTTT. The full variable domain, in which reference TRBV2 and TRBJ1-5 provide the parts outside the CDR3, is EPEVTQTPSHQVTQMGQEVILRCVPISNHLYFYWYRQILGQKVEFLVSFYNNEISEKSEIFDDQFSVERPDGSNFTLKIRSTKLEDSAMYFCASSDTDRGQPQHFGDGTRLSIL.